The rows below give T cell receptor beta chains drawn from one sample of a study of Ad26.COV2.S vaccination and SARS-CoV-2 variants. Method: immunoSEQ multiplex PCR; TCRdb's copy keeps in-frame clones and lacks some. The table has just under 250,000 clones, around 89% seen once; the top ten hold roughly a tenth. This sample comprised peripheral blood, obtained in a trial of Ad26.COV2.S vaccine versus placebo. These receptors were taken from a person aged 18 to 59 who received the Ad26.COV2.S COVID-19 vaccine or a placebo. Each CDR3 is given with its conserved first and last residue. A D gene is named only where the DNA matches it firmly. Size values are once, few and many counts, or a class for expanded clones, and some rows have none.

d_call	v_call	clone_size	j_call	cdr3_nt	cdr3_aa
NA	TRBV28	NA	TRBJ1-4	TGTGCCAGCAGTTTGACAGGTCCTAATGAAAAACTGTTTTTT	CASSLTGPNEKLFF
NA	TRBV19	NA	TRBJ1-1	TGTGCCAGTAGTATAGCCGGGCGCGGAGCGAGCACTGAAGCTTTCTTT	CASSIAGRGASTEAFF
TRBD2	TRBV11-2	NA	TRBJ2-3	TGTGCCAGCAGCTTTCTAGCGGGAGCGGGCACAGATACGCAGTATTTT	CASSFLAGAGTDTQYF
NA	TRBV2	once	TRBJ1-1	TGTGCCAGCAGGAAAGTACAGGGATGGACTGAAGCTTTCTTT	CASRKVQGWTEAFF
TRBD1	TRBV18	once	TRBJ1-2	TGTGCCAGCTCACCGGGACAGGGTTTCTATGGCTACACCTTC	CASSPGQGFYGYTF
TRBD2	TRBV2	NA	TRBJ2-1	TGTGCCAGCAGTTACCATAGCGGGGGAGAGCAGTTCTTC	CASSYHSGGEQFF
TRBD1	TRBV9	many	TRBJ1-3	TGTGCCAGCAGCGCCCCGACAGGGGCCTCCAGCTCTGGAAACACCATATATTTT	CASSAPTGASSSGNTIYF
TRBD1	TRBV19	NA	TRBJ2-7	TGTGCCAGTAAGGGGTCGGGACAGGGGGCATCCGAGCAGTACTTC	CASKGSGQGASEQYF
TRBD2	TRBV4-3	NA	TRBJ2-3	TGCGCCAGCAGCCAAACCGGAGGCGGGGGGCCTAGCACAGATACGCAGTATTTT	CASSQTGGGGPSTDTQYF
NA	TRBV6-2/TRBV6-3	NA	TRBJ2-3	TGTGCCAGCAGTTACGGGACGGGACAAGCGCACCAGTACTCTAGCACAGATACGCAGTATTTT	CASSYGTGQAHQYSSTDTQYF
NA	TRBV27	NA	TRBJ2-2	TGTGCCAGCAGTTTACGAGTTCCCCCCACGAACACCGGGGAGCTGTTTTTT	CASSLRVPPTNTGELFF
TRBD1	TRBV9	NA	TRBJ1-2	TGTGCCAGCAGCGACCGGACAGGGAACTATGGCTACACCTTC	CASSDRTGNYGYTF
NA	TRBV24-1	NA	TRBJ2-7	TGTGCCACCTCCCCCGGGGCCCCCTACGAGCAGTACTTC	CATSPGAPYEQYF
NA	TRBV5-1	NA	TRBJ1-4	TGCGCCAGCAGCCCAACAAGTTATAATGAAAAACTGTTTTTT	CASSPTSYNEKLFF
TRBD2	TRBV3-1/TRBV3-2	NA	TRBJ2-2	TGTGCCAGCAGCCAAATAGCGGGGGGGCCCGGGGGCACCGGGGAGCTGTTTTTT	CASSQIAGGPGGTGELFF
NA	TRBV27	NA	TRBJ1-2	TGTGCCAGTAAACTTGGGGGGGGCTACACCTTC	CASKLGGGYTF
NA	TRBV28	NA	TRBJ1-2	TGTGCCAGCAGTATATCCACCGGGACAACCTATGGCTACACCTTC	CASSISTGTTYGYTF
TRBD1	TRBV5-1	NA	TRBJ1-5	TGCGCCAGCAGCTTGGGGCAGGGGGGCAATCAGCCCCAGCATTTT	CASSLGQGGNQPQHF
NA	TRBV23-1	NA	TRBJ1-6	TGCGCCAGCAGTCAATTGTCAGGGCAAAGCTCCTATAATTCACCCCTCCACTTT	CASSQLSGQSSYNSPLHF
TRBD1	TRBV19	NA	TRBJ2-7	TGTGCCAGTAGTTCCCCCCCGCGGACAGGGTTCAACGAGCAGTACTTC	CASSSPPRTGFNEQYF
NA	TRBV6-1	NA	TRBJ2-1	TGTGCCAGCAGTGATGTGGGGAGCTACAATGAGCAGTTCTTC	CASSDVGSYNEQFF
TRBD2	TRBV7-6	NA	TRBJ2-3	TGTGCCAGCAGCTTAGGCCCACTAGCGCCTAGCACAGATACGCAGTATTTT	CASSLGPLAPSTDTQYF
NA	TRBV7-9	NA	TRBJ2-7	TGTGCCAGCAGCTTAGCGCGGGCGGAGTCCTACGAGCAGTACTTC	CASSLARAESYEQYF
NA	TRBV6-5	NA	TRBJ2-7	TGTGCCAGCAGTCTTCCCGGCGAGCAGTACTTC	CASSLPGEQYF
NA	TRBV28	NA	TRBJ1-3	TGTGCCAAACCAACTGGAAACACCATATATTTT	CAKPTGNTIYF
NA	TRBV7-9	few	TRBJ1-1	TGTGCCAGCAGCTTCGGGGCTGAAGCTTTCTTT	CASSFGAEAFF
TRBD1	TRBV28	NA	TRBJ2-2	TGTGCCAGCAGTTTCCCGGGACAGGGGAGGACCGGGGAGCTGTTTTTT	CASSFPGQGRTGELFF
TRBD1	TRBV7-2	NA	TRBJ1-5	TGTGCCAGCAGCTCAGGACGTTTGGGCAGGGGGCGGAATCAGCCCCAGCATTTT	CASSSGRLGRGRNQPQHF
TRBD1	TRBV7-9	NA	TRBJ1-5	TGTGCCAGCAGCTCAGACGGACAGGGCGGTCAGCCCCAGCATTTT	CASSSDGQGGQPQHF
NA	TRBV9	NA	TRBJ2-3	TGTGCCAGCAGCGTCCTCGCCATTCCAGATACGCAGTATTTT	CASSVLAIPDTQYF
NA	TRBV7-2	NA	TRBJ1-5	TGTGCCAGCAGCCACCGGGACGGAGATCAGCCCCAGCATTTT	CASSHRDGDQPQHF
NA	TRBV12-3/TRBV12-4	NA	TRBJ2-2	TGTGCCAGCAGCCTTACAAACACCGGGGAGCTGTTTTTT	CASSLTNTGELFF
TRBD1	TRBV6-5	once	TRBJ1-1	TGTGCCAGCAGGGGGACAGGGGGCGCTGAAGCTTTCTTT	CASRGTGGAEAFF
NA	TRBV5-8	NA	TRBJ2-1	TGTGCCAGCAGCTTGGTATCGGTACTACAAATCTCCTACAATGAGCAGTTCTTC	CASSLVSVLQISYNEQFF
NA	TRBV27	NA	TRBJ2-5	TGTGCCAGCAGGACCACTGGGGAGACCCAGTACTTC	CASRTTGETQYF
TRBD1	TRBV28	NA	TRBJ2-5	TGTGCCAGCAGTTTAGCGGGACAGGGGGCAAGTGTGGAGACCCAGTACTTC	CASSLAGQGASVETQYF
NA	TRBV7-9	once	TRBJ2-2	TGTGCCAGCAGCCCCCTGGTCCCCGGGGAGCTGTTTTTT	CASSPLVPGELFF
NA	TRBV19	NA	TRBJ2-7	TGTGCCAGTAGTCCACAGGGCTCCTACGAGCAGTACTTC	CASSPQGSYEQYF
NA	TRBV11-1	NA	TRBJ2-5	TGTGCCAGCAGCTTGATGGGAGTTGGGCAAGAGACCCAGTACTTC	CASSLMGVGQETQYF
TRBD1	TRBV27	NA	TRBJ2-2	TGTGCCACCAAAACAGGGGGCAACACCGGGGAGCTGTTTTTT	CATKTGGNTGELFF
NA	TRBV7-6	NA	TRBJ2-2	TGTGCCAGCACCCGTGGAGGGACGGGAACCGGGGAGCTGTTTTTT	CASTRGGTGTGELFF
TRBD1	TRBV19	few	TRBJ1-1	TGTGCCAGTAGTATTGGGACAGGGAACACTGAAGCTTTCTTT	CASSIGTGNTEAFF
NA	TRBV7-9	NA	TRBJ2-2	TGTGCCAGCAGCCCCCGGGCCTTTAACACCGGGGAGCTGTTTTTT	CASSPRAFNTGELFF
TRBD1	TRBV7-2	NA	TRBJ1-2	TGTGCCAGCCTCCACGAGGTGGGGCCAAAGGGACAGCTGGGAGGCTACACCTTC	CASLHEVGPKGQLGGYTF
NA	TRBV18	NA	TRBJ2-7	TGTGCCAGCTCACCAAGCTCCTACGAGCAGTACTTC	CASSPSSYEQYF
NA	TRBV6-4	NA	TRBJ2-1	TGTGCCAGCAGGCAGGGGGGCAGGGGGAATGAGCAGTTCTTC	CASRQGGRGNEQFF
NA	TRBV7-3	NA	TRBJ1-1	TGTGCCAGCAGCCTAAAGAAGGGGGGTGAAGCTTTCTTT	CASSLKKGGEAFF
NA	TRBV7-2	NA	TRBJ2-7	TGTGCCAGCAGCTTGGGCCTGGACTCAGCCGGGCAGTACTTC	CASSLGLDSAGQYF